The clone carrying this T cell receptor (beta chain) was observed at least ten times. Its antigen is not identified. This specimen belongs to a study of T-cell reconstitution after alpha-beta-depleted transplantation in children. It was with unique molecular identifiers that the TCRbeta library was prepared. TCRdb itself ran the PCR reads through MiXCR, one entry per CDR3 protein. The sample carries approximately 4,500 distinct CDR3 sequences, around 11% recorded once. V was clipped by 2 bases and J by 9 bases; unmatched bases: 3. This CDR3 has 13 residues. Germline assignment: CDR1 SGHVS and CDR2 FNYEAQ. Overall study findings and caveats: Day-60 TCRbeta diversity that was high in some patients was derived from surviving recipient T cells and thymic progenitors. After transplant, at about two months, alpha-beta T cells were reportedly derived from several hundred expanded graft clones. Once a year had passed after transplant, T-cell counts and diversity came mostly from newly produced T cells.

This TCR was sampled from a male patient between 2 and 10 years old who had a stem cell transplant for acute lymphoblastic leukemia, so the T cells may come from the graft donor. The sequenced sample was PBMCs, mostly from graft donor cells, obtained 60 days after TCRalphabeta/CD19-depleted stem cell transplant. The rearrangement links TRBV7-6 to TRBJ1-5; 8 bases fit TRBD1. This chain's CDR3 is CASSLRQGRPQHF. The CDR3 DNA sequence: TGTGCCAGCAGCTTAAGACAGGGGCGGCCCCAGCATTTT.